This T cell receptor beta chain was identified in a study of cytomegalovirus exposure and HLA in healthy donors. Study details: Approximately 85 million unique TCRs from HLA-typed donors were held in an early data release. Study observations and caveats: Common viral pathogens (according to a later analysis) appeared linked to several of the most significant clusters. A later look showed TCR association rates differing by HLA locus, highest for DRB1 and lowest for HLA-C. A few CMV-associated chains proved CMV antigen-specific in vitro.

Trimming at V came to 0 bases and at J to 4 bases, leaving 5 bases not matched to a gene. The CDR3 consists of 16 residues. Germline V lookup: CDR1 LGHNA, CDR2 YSLEER. The PCR had 60 Vbeta and 13 Jbeta primers. The assay was immunoSEQ multiplex PCR, and TCRdb's table has in-frame clones only and misses some. The data hold roughly 120,000 clones, with around three quarters observed a single time. The table lists this clone with a few counts. Its antigen is unknown. The chain combines TRBV4-3 with TRBJ2-4, with 8 positions matching TRBD2. This TCR derives from a man aged 25 to 40 in good health and CMV-seropositive. Sequencing was carried out using PBMCs. The CDR3, as DNA: TGCGCCAGCAGCCAAGAAGCCGGGAGGGTAAAAAACATTCAGTACTTC. Its translation is CASSQEAGRVKNIQYF.